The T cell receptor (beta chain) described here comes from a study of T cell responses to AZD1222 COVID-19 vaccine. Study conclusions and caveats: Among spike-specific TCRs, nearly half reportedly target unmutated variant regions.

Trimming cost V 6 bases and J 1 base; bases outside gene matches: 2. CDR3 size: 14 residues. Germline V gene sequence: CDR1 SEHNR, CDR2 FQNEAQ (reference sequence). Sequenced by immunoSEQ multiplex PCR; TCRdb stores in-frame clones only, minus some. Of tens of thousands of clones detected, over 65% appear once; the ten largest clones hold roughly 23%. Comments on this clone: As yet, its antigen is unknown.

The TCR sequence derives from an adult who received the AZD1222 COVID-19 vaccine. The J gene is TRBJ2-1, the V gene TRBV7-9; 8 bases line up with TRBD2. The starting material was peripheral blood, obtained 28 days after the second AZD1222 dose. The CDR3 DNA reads TGTGCCAGCAGGGTAGCGGGATCCTACAATGAGCAGTTCTTC. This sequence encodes CASRVAGSYNEQFF.